The clone carrying this T cell receptor beta chain was detected a few times. The sample belongs to a study of metastatic and nonmetastatic thyroid tumors. Germline lookup yields CDR1 MNHNS and CDR2 SASEGT. This CDR3 region has 15 residues. V was pared by 7 bases and J by 8 bases, with 10 bases of the junction left unmatched. TCRdb reassembled clones from the PCR reads with MiXCR. The sample has 20,000 or so clones, 36% seen once. Thyroid surgery took place with no prior treatment in any patient. The sequenced sample was blood. The chain has TRBV6-1 and TRBJ2-1, with 11 bases lining up with TRBD2. The TCR originated in a male donor with papillary thyroid cancer or a benign thyroid nodule (not recorded which). Some clones in this sample may be carry-over from other donors' samples. CDR3 in DNA: TGTGCCAGCACCCCACTAGCGGGAGAAGGCTATGAGCAGTTCTTC. This translates into CASTPLAGEGYEQFF.